These 21 T cell receptor beta chains share one sample of origin, sequenced in a study of T cells in Graves' hyperthyroidism and ophthalmopathy. RNA transcripts were the template for amplifying TCR beta CDR3 regions. HTBI primers were the set used in a first-round RT-PCR of the TCR CDR3. TCRdb reanalysed the multiplex PCR reads using MiXCR and keeps one entry per CDR3 protein. This sample yields 600,000 to 700,000 distinct CDR3 sequences, of which roughly 46% are seen a single time; less than 8.5% belongs to the top ten. The sequenced sample was peripheral blood or thyroid tissue (not recorded which). These receptors were obtained from an adult man with Graves' disease, either hyperthyroidism or ophthalmopathy (not recorded which).

As regards this clonotype: Compared with germline, one end of the junction differs, possibly owing to a read error. The chain joins TRBV7-9 to TRBJ1-6, with TRBD1 matching over 12 bases. The germline gives CDR1 SEHNR, CDR2 FQNEAQ (reference sequence). The CDR3 extends over 16 amino acids. The CDR3 nucleotides are TGTGCCAGCAGCCCGGGGACAGGGGGCTTTAATCCACCCCTCCACTTT. Protein: CASSPGTGGFNPPLHF. Supplemented by reference TRBV7-9 and TRBJ1-6, the full variable domain reads DTGVSQNPRHKITKRGQNVTFRCDPISEHNRLYWYRQTLGQGPEFLTYFQNEAQLEKSRLLSDRFSAERPKGSFSTLEIQRTEQGDSAMYLCASSPGTGGFNPPLHFGNGTRLTVT.

The chain combines TRBV5-1 with TRBJ1-2; 9 bases line up with TRBD1. The CDR3 length is 13 residues. CDR1 SGHRS and CDR2 YFSETQ come from the germline V gene. Losses at the gene ends were 5 bases for V and 6 bases for J; bases not matched to a gene: 5. CDR3 DNA sequence: TGCGCCAGCAGTCGGGACAGGGAGGATGGCTACACCTTC. This codes for CASSRDREDGYTF.

V usage is TRBV7-6 and J usage is TRBJ2-7; a weak D match, TRBD1 (5 bases). CDR3 length equals 15 residues. The V gene lost 5 bases and the J gene lost 6 bases, with 20 bases spanning the gap. Germline assignment: CDR1 SGHVS and CDR2 FNYEAQ. Here the CDR3 reads CASSPSVLDSIEQYF. Here the CDR3 DNA reads TGTGCCAGCAGCCCGAGCGTGTTAGACAGCATCGAGCAGTACTTC. The whole variable domain, remainder taken from reference TRBV7-6 and TRBJ2-7, is GAGVSQSPRYKVTKRGQDVALRCDPISGHVSLYWYRQALGQGPEFLTYFNYEAQQDKSGLPNDRFSAERPEGSISTLTIQRTEQRDSAMYRCASSPSVLDSIEQYFGPGTRLTVT.

The genes are TRBV20-1 and TRBJ1-4; maybe TRBD1 (6 bases). The CDR3 contains 14 residues. Germline V gives CDR1 DFQATT, CDR2 SNEGSKA (reference sequence). The V end was cut by 2 bases, the J end by 12 bases, with 19 bases between. CDR3 sequence (DNA): TGCAGTGCTAGACGGACAGCGACCGTAGGGGAACTGTTTTTT. Translating gives CSARRTATVGELFF.

This clonotype has ten or more counts. The V call is TRBV7-8, the J call TRBJ1-3; a weak D match, TRBD1 (6 bases). Germline loops: CDR1 SGHVS, CDR2 FQNEAQ. The CDR3 runs to 16 residues. Trimming took off 5 bases at V and 1 base at J, with 15 bases between the two ends. This chain's CDR3 is CASSQSRGLSGNTIYF. DNA for the CDR3: TGTGCCAGCAGCCAGTCGCGGGGGCTATCTGGAAACACCATATATTTT.

The chain joins TRBV2 to TRBJ1-4; D is unresolved. V gave up 3 bases and J gave up 14 bases, with 4 bases separating them. The CDR3 contains 9 residues. Looked up from germline, CDR1 is SNHLY and CDR2 is FYNNEI. The CDR3 loop is CASSERLFF. DNA for the CDR3: TGTGCCAGCAGTGAGAGGCTGTTTTTT.

Ten or more counts support this clonotype. J is TRBJ1-2 and V is TRBV29-1, with D unresolved. This CDR3 is built from 13 residues. From germline, CDR1 is SQVTM and CDR2 ANQGSEA. V lost 7 bases to trimming and J lost 2 bases, with 14 bases between them. The CDR3 here is CSATVVGNYGYTF. As DNA, the CDR3 is TGCAGCGCAACCGTGGTAGGGAACTATGGCTACACCTTC.

This clonotype was observed a few times. The CDR3 loop reads CAISVYRGNQPQHF. CDR3 nucleotide sequence: TGTGCCATCAGTGTCTACAGGGGCAATCAGCCCCAGCATTTT. The chain recombines TRBV10-3 with TRBJ1-5; TRBD1 might be the D (6 bases). This CDR3 has 14 amino acids. V was cut by 4 bases and J by 2 bases, with 9 bases left in between. Germline V gives CDR1 ENHRY, CDR2 SYGVKD.

This clonotype was counted a few times. This rearrangement joins TRBV2 to TRBJ2-5; the match to TRBD2 covers 9 bases. The CDR3 has 13 residues. CDR1 SNHLY and CDR2 FYNNEI come from the germline V gene. The junction had 8 bases not matched to a gene; V was cut back by 10 bases and J by 5 bases. The CDR3 nucleotides are TGTGCCACCCCGCGGGCGGGAGGGGAGACCCAGTACTTC. It is translated as CATPRAGGETQYF. Full variable domain (outside the CDR3, taken from reference TRBV2 and TRBJ2-5): EPEVTQTPSHQVTQMGQEVILRCVPISNHLYFYWYRQILGQKVEFLVSFYNNEISEKSEIFDDQFSVERPDGSNFTLKIRSTKLEDSAMYFCATPRAGGETQYFGPGTRLLVL.

The J gene is TRBJ2-2, the V gene TRBV7-3; 9 bases agree with TRBD1. The CDR3 is made up of 14 amino acids. CDR1 and CDR2 (germline): SGHTA, FQGTGA. The V and J ends lost 5 bases and 5 bases, in that order; junction bases with no gene match: 3. CDR3 in amino acids: CASSQGQGTGELFF. Here the CDR3 DNA reads TGTGCCAGCAGCCAGGGACAGGGTACCGGGGAGCTGTTTTTT.

The chain uses TRBV20-1 and TRBJ1-5; D is unclear. The CDR3 is 11 residues long. The V gene lost 3 bases and the J gene lost 11 bases, with 11 bases spanning the gap. The V gene's germline CDR1 is DFQATT and CDR2 SNEGSKA (reference sequence). In DNA, the CDR3 is TGCAGTGCTAGGACGGTCCCGACCCAGCATTTT. It is translated as CSARTVPTQHF.

This clonotype has just a few counts. The rearrangement joins TRBV12-3 or TRBV12-4 to TRBJ2-5, with 10 bases matching TRBD2. This CDR3 comprises 14 residues. After removal of 6 bases from V and 5 bases from J, the junction contained 6 bases not matched to a gene. CDR3 residues: CASRVAGGGETQYF. Written as DNA, the CDR3 is TGTGCCAGCAGGGTAGCGGGAGGAGGCGAGACCCAGTACTTC.

This clonotype has a count of ten or more. CDR3 in amino acids: CAIRPTGSNYGYTF. As DNA, the CDR3 is TGTGCCATCAGGCCGACAGGGTCCAACTATGGCTACACCTTC. The chain joins TRBV10-3 to TRBJ1-2, with 7 bases aligning to TRBD1. V lost 6 bases to trimming and J lost 2 bases; unmatched junction nucleotides: 6. The CDR3 is made up of 14 amino acids. Germline V CDR1 and CDR2: ENHRY, SYGVKD.

The gene calls are TRBV7-9 and TRBJ1-4; maybe TRBD1 (6 bases). Germline V gene sequence: CDR1 SEHNR, CDR2 FQNEAQ (reference sequence). The CDR3 runs to 14 residues. The V end was cut by 7 bases, the J end by 7 bases, with 16 bases between. The CDR3 nucleotides are TGTGCCAGCACCCCAGGGGCCTGGAGTGAAAAACTGTTTTTT. Translation: CASTPGAWSEKLFF.

The chain couples TRBV29-1 to TRBJ1-3; a weak D match, TRBD1 (6 bases). CDR1 and CDR2 from the germline V gene are SQVTM and ANQGSEA. V was pared by 6 bases and J by 8 bases, with 17 bases between. This CDR3 spans 13 amino acids. The DNA of the CDR3 is TGCAGCGTGGCTACAGGGAATGGCTACACCATATATTTT. The encoded protein is CSVATGNGYTIYF. Drawing the rest from reference TRBV29-1 and TRBJ1-3, the complete variable domain is SAVISQKPSRDICQRGTSLTIQCQVDSQVTMMFWYRQQPGQSLTLIATANQGSEATYESGFVIDKFPISRPNLTFSTLTVSNMSPEDSSIYLCSVATGNGYTIYFGEGSWLTVV.

The chain is built from TRBV12-3 or TRBV12-4 and TRBJ2-5, with D perhaps being TRBD1 or TRBD2 (6 bases each). V was trimmed by 2 bases and J by 2 bases, leaving 12 bases between them. This CDR3 has 15 residues. Written as DNA, the CDR3 is TGTGCCAGCAGTTTAAGAGGGGGGAGTCAAGAGACCCAGTACTTC. It is translated as CASSLRGGSQETQYF.

The sample holds many counts of this clonotype. The CDR3: CASSTPARRHEKLFF. CDR3 nucleotides: TGTGCCAGCAGCACACCTGCGCGAAGGCATGAAAAACTGTTTTTT. The chain recombines TRBV12-3 or TRBV12-4 with TRBJ1-4; D is unclear. Trimming cost V 6 bases and J 6 bases, with 17 bases left between them. This CDR3 contains 15 residues.

In this sample, this clonotype turned up a few times. Since a much larger clone is just one base distant, this may be a read error. The conserved final phenylalanine or tryptophan is absent from the CDR3, which likely points to a read error. This rearrangement joins TRBV29-1 to TRBJ1-2, with D unresolved. The germline V and J ends were trimmed by 2 bases and 5 bases, with 6 bases remaining between them. Germline CDR1 SQVTM, CDR2 ANQGSEA. There are 11 residues in the CDR3. CDR3 nucleotides: TGCAGCGTTGAACAAGGGTATGGCTACACCCTC. It codes for CSVEQGYGYTL.

Ten or more counts support this clonotype. The rearrangement uses TRBV29-1 and TRBJ2-7; D remains unclear. The V end was cut by 3 bases, the J end by 6 bases, with 15 bases between. The CDR3 spans 13 residues. Germline V gives CDR1 SQVTM, CDR2 ANQGSEA. DNA of the CDR3: TGCAGCGTTGATTCGGTGGGGAAGGGCGAGCAGTACTTC. The encoded protein is CSVDSVGKGEQYF.

In this sample, this clonotype turned up a few times. This chain links TRBV11-2 with TRBJ1-2; perhaps TRBD1 as D (5 bases). Trimming removed 5 bases from V and 8 bases from J, with 15 bases in between. The CDR3 has 13 amino acids. Germline values: CDR1 SGHAT, CDR2 FQNNGV. CDR3 DNA: TGTGCCAGCAGCCCTCTACCCGGGGGAGGCTACACCTTC. It encodes CASSPLPGGGYTF.

This clonotype was seen a few times. This sequence joins TRBV6-5 and TRBJ1-4; D is uncertain. CDR3 length equals 13 residues. Germline values: CDR1 MNHEY, CDR2 SVGAGI. Trimming took 2 bases from V and 7 from J, leaving 8 bases between them. The CDR3 DNA reads TGTGCCAGCAGTTACGAGGGTCCTGAAAAACTGTTTTTT. It encodes CASSYEGPEKLFF.